This T cell receptor beta chain was captured by sequencing in a study of blood T cell repertoires in COVID-19. Overall study context: Acute and convalescent COVID-19 specimens originated in the United States, Italy and Spain. PBMCs, B-cell-depleted T cells, or T cells provided the cDNA or gDNA that made up the material.

Authors' data handling: It was from reference gene primer amplification that nucleated cell counts were estimated. The method was immunoSEQ multiplex PCR; TCRdb's version includes in-frame clones alone and lacks a portion of them. V and J calls and clone size are those listed in that table; D and trimming were worked out from the DNA. The table records 35,000 to 50,000 clones, roughly 93% of them present only once. The V gene end was trimmed by 8 bases and the J gene end by 5 bases; junction bases not matched to a gene: 16. Per germline, CDR1 MNHEY and CDR2 SMNVEV (reference sequence). The CDR3 totals 16 residues.

The TCR was taken from a man over 45 with active COVID-19. The sample comprised peripheral blood. This chain joins TRBV27 and TRBJ2-5, with TRBD1 matching 8 bases. The CDR3 DNA sequence: TGTGCCAGCCGATTAACCGGGACAGGAGAAATGGAGACCCAGTACTTC. Protein sequence: CASRLTGTGEMETQYF.